Included here is one T cell receptor beta chain sequence, with context. Its specificity is unknown. The PCR had 60 Vbeta and 13 Jbeta primers. The protocol was immunoSEQ multiplex PCR, while the TCRdb copy is restricted to in-frame clones and leaves out a portion. The profile shows about 190,000 clones, less than 85% of them singletons. This sample was taken from a study of cytomegalovirus exposure and HLA in healthy donors. The study's findings and limits: The productive fraction for most TCR beta V segments was about 90% or about 30% in an earlier analysis. Testing in vitro showed a few CMV-associated chains specific for CMV antigens. Most subjects' HLA-A and HLA-B alleles were reportedly predicted from TCR beta sequences. It emerged from a later analysis that several of the most significant clusters appeared to be linked to common viral pathogens.

Looked up from germline, CDR1 is SGHNT and CDR2 is YENEEA. V was pared by 1 base and J by 5 bases, with 10 bases of the junction left unmatched. The CDR3 sequence is 18 residues long. The source of this sequence is a man aged 25 to 40 in good health and CMV-seropositive. The material sequenced was PBMCs. This chain connects TRBV11-3 to TRBJ2-2; 10 bases agree with TRBD2. The CDR3 DNA reads TGTGCCAGCAGCTTAGGAGGTAGCGGGAGGCGGGAGACCGGGGAGCTGTTTTTT. Its protein is CASSLGGSGRRETGELFF.